The sequence of this TCR beta chain was determined in a study of T cell repertoires in cytomegalovirus infection (dated by TCRdb to about 2019). Concerning the study at large: Donor HLA type was relevant to the analysis, as public TCR beta signatures indicated carriage of CMV infection together with the matching HLA type.

Remarks on this clonotype: Its antigen is currently not known. Base-call qualities are not available, and no considerably larger clone is one nucleotide away.

Sequencer: Illumina HiSeq 1500. The raw public data were reprocessed by TCRdb itself: fastp quality trimming at Q25, MiXCR clonotype calling, in-frame beta chains only. CDR3 protein duplicates are merged, each entry listing the most common genes and DNA. This sample comprises roughly 310,000 distinct CDR3 sequences, about a sixth of them detected only once. Approximately 12% of the sample rests with the top ten. Broad study findings and their caveats: The ex vivo response was dominated by HLA-C-restricted CMV-specific TCR beta clonotypes, which also provided the single most frequent clonotype in two of eight donors. Carriers of CMV infection plus the relevant HLA type were discriminated by the cumulative frequency of public TCR beta family members in the study cohort and in an independent roughly 340-donor cohort.

The cysteine opens and the phenylalanine closes a CDR3 of 12 amino acids. Only CDR3 DNA is held: 36 bases, read in frame from base 1. V gives up 1 base and J gives up 15 bases, and the segment between their germline ends measures 13 bases. CDR1 MGHRA and CDR2 YSYEKL are derived from the germline V gene. The source material was PBMCs. The chain joins TRBV4-1 to TRBJ2-1, with the D gene uncertain. The source of this sequence is a human donor in good health (CMV status not recorded). Some clones in this sample may be carry-over from other donors' samples. The encoded CDR3 is CASSQGFGSMFF. DNA sequence: TGCGCCAGCAGCCAAGGGTTCGGTAGCATGTTCTTC.